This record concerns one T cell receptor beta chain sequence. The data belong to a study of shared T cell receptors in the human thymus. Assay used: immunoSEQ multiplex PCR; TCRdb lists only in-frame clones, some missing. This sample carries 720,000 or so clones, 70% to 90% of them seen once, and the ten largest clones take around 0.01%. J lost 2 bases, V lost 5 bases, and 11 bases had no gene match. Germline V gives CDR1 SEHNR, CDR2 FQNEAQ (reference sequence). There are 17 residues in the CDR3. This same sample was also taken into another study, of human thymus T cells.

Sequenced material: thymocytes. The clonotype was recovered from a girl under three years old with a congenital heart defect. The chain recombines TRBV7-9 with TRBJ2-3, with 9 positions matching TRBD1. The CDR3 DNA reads TGTGCCAGCAGCCCCGGCGGAGGACAGGGGTCCACAGATACGCAGTATTTT. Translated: CASSPGGGQGSTDTQYF.